This T cell receptor (beta chain) was captured by sequencing in a study of long-term antiretroviral therapy in people with HIV. It was version v3.0 of the immunoSEQ assay that was run at survey level. In sequencing, about 35,000-50,000 T-cell genomes per sample were targeted. Clones were sequenced by immunoSEQ multiplex PCR, and TCRdb holds only the in-frame ones, with some missing. The table records roughly 19,000 clones, 80% to 90% of them present only once. Going into DNA extraction, samples held roughly 0.85-11 million cryopreserved PBMC. Trimming stripped 3 bases from V and 0 bases from J, with 9 bases between. This CDR3 spans 14 amino acids. CDR1 is MGHRA, CDR2 YSYEKL, per germline. On this clone itself: Its antigen is as yet unknown.

Study results and limitations: Within the repertoire, clones expanded before ART were dominant at all time points.

The chain recombines TRBV4-1 with TRBJ2-7; D possibly corresponds to TRBD2 (5 bases). This clonotype was obtained from a woman under 30 with HIV. The specimen was unsorted PBMCs, collected 0.6 years after starting antiretroviral therapy. The CDR3 spells CASSQDSRSYEQYF. CDR3 sequence (DNA): TGCGCCAGCAGCCAGGACTCCCGCTCCTACGAGCAGTACTTC.